The subject of this entry is one T cell receptor (beta chain). Repertoires were generated with immunoSEQ multiplex PCR, while TCRdb's copy carries only in-frame clones and drops some. The sample has over 110,000 clones, roughly nine tenths seen once. CDR3 size: 15 residues. The V end lost 7 bases, the J end lost 4 bases, and 20 bases lay between the germline ends. Germline V gene sequence: CDR1 MRHNA, CDR2 SNTAGT. This specimen belongs to a study of control samples from healthy donors and cancer patients. Sequencing used blood. The sequence was obtained from a woman aged 25 to 39 in good health. This chain joins TRBV6-4 and TRBJ2-7; a weak D match, TRBD2 (6 bases). The CDR3 DNA follows: TGTGCCAGCACCCACGGGGCTAGCGCCGTGTACGAGCAGTACTTC. Translated, it gives CASTHGASAVYEQYF.